This T cell receptor beta chain emerged from a study of T cells in Graves' hyperthyroidism and ophthalmopathy. Study-level background: Blood from the periphery was taken at initial diagnosis, before any treatment.

Patients aged 18 to 65 had newly diagnosed hyperthyroidism of under 2 months' duration. In its sample, this clonotype was seen many times. Researchers amplified the TCR beta CDR3 regions from RNA transcripts. During a first-round RT-PCR of the TCR CDR3, the HTBI primer set was used. TCRdb recomputed calls from the multiplex PCR reads with MiXCR, one row per CDR3 protein. The table records about 360,000 distinct CDR3 sequences, 13% of them present only once. With V trimmed by 7 bases and J by 3 bases, 14 bases remained unmatched. From germline, CDR1 is DFQATT and CDR2 SNEGSKA (reference sequence). CDR3 size: 15 residues.

The sample comprised blood. The chain couples TRBV20-1 to TRBJ2-5, with 7 bases aligning to TRBD2. This TCR derives from a woman aged 18-29 years with Graves' hyperthyroidism. CDR3 nucleotides: TGCAGTGTTCCCCTAACCGCGCGGGGGAAAGAGACCCAGTACTTC. Translation gives CSVPLTARGKETQYF.